A single sample gave rise to the 22 T cell receptor beta chains below, sequenced in a study of cytomegalovirus exposure and HLA in healthy donors. Using immunoSEQ multiplex PCR, the repertoire was profiled, and TCRdb retains in-frame clones only, with some absent. The sample lists about 70,000 clones; approximately 95% were seen once. Sequences were obtained from PBMCs. These receptors were obtained from a young man in good health and CMV-seropositive.

CDR3 region: CASRSHSGNTQYF. DNA for the CDR3: TGTGCCAGCAGATCCCATAGCGGCAATACGCAGTATTTT. This chain links TRBV28 with TRBJ2-3; D may be TRBD2 (6 bases). V shed 6 bases and J shed 7 bases, with 14 bases lying between them. Germline values: CDR1 MDHEN, CDR2 SYDVKM. The CDR3 sequence is 13 residues long.

The rearrangement joins TRBV30 to TRBJ1-4; D is unresolved. Between the trimmed V and J ends, which lost 2 bases and 9 bases, there was a span of 19 bases. Looked up from germline, CDR1 is GTSNPN and CDR2 is SVGIG (reference sequence). The CDR3 sequence is 15 residues long. DNA for the CDR3: TGTGCCTGGAGTATCTCCGGGATCCGCGCCAAAAAACTGTTTTTT. Its protein is CAWSISGIRAKKLFF.

The chain combines TRBV2 with TRBJ1-5; 7 bases are a match to TRBD1. The CDR3 totals 15 residues. Germline assignment: CDR1 SNHLY and CDR2 FYNNEI. The V segment lost 4 bases and the J segment 4 bases; nucleotides outside the gene matches: 7. The DNA of the CDR3 is TGTGCCAGCAGTGTAGGGGACAGAATAAATCAGCCCCAGCATTTT. It translates to CASSVGDRINQPQHF.

The gene calls are TRBV6-5 and TRBJ2-7; the match to TRBD1 covers 7 bases. Germline loops: CDR1 MNHEY, CDR2 SVGAGI. J lost 10 bases, V lost 9 bases, and 15 bases had no gene match. The CDR3 runs to 13 residues. This CDR3 reads CASGSRDRNLQYF. Written as DNA, the CDR3 is TGTGCCAGTGGATCCCGGGACAGAAATTTACAGTACTTC.

The rearrangement joins TRBV2 to TRBJ2-7; D gene unclear. V lost 5 bases and J 7 bases, leaving 15 bases between the germline ends. The CDR3 extends over 13 amino acids. The germline V gene encodes CDR1 SNHLY and CDR2 FYNNEI. The CDR3 sequence is CASSPTPSGEQYF. CDR3 DNA sequence: TGTGCCAGCAGTCCCACACCTTCAGGAGAGCAGTACTTC. Full variable domain (missing parts from reference TRBV2 and TRBJ2-7): EPEVTQTPSHQVTQMGQEVILRCVPISNHLYFYWYRQILGQKVEFLVSFYNNEISEKSEIFDDQFSVERPDGSNFTLKIRSTKLEDSAMYFCASSPTPSGEQYFGPGTRLTVT.

This clone was observed a handful of times. V and J are TRBV5-1 and TRBJ2-5, with 8 bases matching TRBD1. The CDR3 is made up of 15 amino acids. Germline values: CDR1 SGHRS, CDR2 YFSETQ. The ends lost 0 bases at V and 4 bases at J; junction bases unmatched: 5. This chain's CDR3 is CASSLAPGGVETQYF. As DNA, the CDR3 is TGCGCCAGCAGCTTGGCGCCAGGGGGCGTAGAGACCCAGTACTTC.

J is TRBJ2-1 and V is TRBV19; 13 nucleotides line up with TRBD2. This CDR3 region has 15 residues. V lost 4 bases, J lost 8 bases, and 5 bases stayed unmatched. Looked up from germline, CDR1 is LNHDA and CDR2 is SQIVND (reference sequence). The CDR3 region is CASSKLAGGHDEQFF. As DNA, the CDR3 is TGTGCCAGTAGTAAACTAGCGGGAGGGCACGATGAGCAGTTCTTC.

The chain combines TRBV6-5 with TRBJ1-2; D is unresolved. The CDR3 spans 14 residues. In germline, CDR1 is MNHEY, CDR2 SVGAGI. V lost 2 bases, J lost 7 bases, and 14 bases lay in between. CDR3 DNA sequence: TGTGCCAGCAGTTACCCCAGGCAAGCATCTGGCTACACCTTC. It is translated as CASSYPRQASGYTF.

The chain is built from TRBV18 and TRBJ2-5; TRBD2 matches at 10 bases. This CDR3 has 17 amino acids. From germline, CDR1 is KGHSH and CDR2 LQKENI. Germline trimming cut 1 base from V and 6 bases from J; bases unmatched to any gene: 11. Here the CDR3 reads CASSPLIMQGLAKTQYF. CDR3 DNA sequence: TGTGCCAGCTCACCACTTATTATGCAGGGACTAGCGAAGACCCAGTACTTC. The full variable domain, with the rest looked up from reference TRBV18 and TRBJ2-5, is NAGVMQNPRHLVRRRGQEARLRCSPMKGHSHVYWYRQLPEEGLKFMVYLQKENIIDESGMPKERFSAEFPKEGPSILRIQQVVRGDSAAYFCASSPLIMQGLAKTQYFGPGTRLLVL.

The genes are TRBV12-2 and TRBJ2-1; the D call TRBD2 from the table was never checked on the DNA. TRBV12-2 is annotated as a pseudogene. The CDR3 is 18 amino acids. The CDR3 bases are TGTGCAAGTCGCTTAGCCACAGCCGGGACTAGCCTACTCAATGAGCAGTTCTTC. Amino acids: CASRLATAGTSLLNEQFF.

This chain links TRBV2 with TRBJ1-1, with D unresolved. Germline V CDR1 and CDR2: SNHLY, FYNNEI. This CDR3 is built from 13 residues. The germline V and J ends were trimmed by 5 bases and 6 bases, with 13 bases remaining between them. The CDR3 here is CASSTRLGAEAFF. CDR3 sequence (DNA): TGTGCCAGCAGTACACGACTGGGTGCTGAAGCTTTCTTT. The full variable domain, rest sourced from reference TRBV2 and TRBJ1-1, is EPEVTQTPSHQVTQMGQEVILRCVPISNHLYFYWYRQILGQKVEFLVSFYNNEISEKSEIFDDQFSVERPDGSNFTLKIRSTKLEDSAMYFCASSTRLGAEAFFGQGTRLTVV.

This clone was seen only once. This chain connects TRBV6-5 to TRBJ2-7, with TRBD2 as a possible D gene (5 bases). Germline V CDR1 and CDR2: MNHEY, SVGAGI. The V and J ends lost 4 bases and 9 bases respectively, with 22 bases between them. The CDR3 loop spans 15 amino acids. DNA for the CDR3: TGTGCCAGCAGTTCTACCCCAGAGGGAGTTAGTCCGCAGTACTTC. Translating it yields CASSSTPEGVSPQYF.

The chain recombines TRBV2 with TRBJ2-1, with 8 bases matching TRBD2. CDR1 and CDR2 (germline): SNHLY, FYNNEI. This CDR3 spans 16 amino acids. V lost 1 base to trimming and J lost 8 bases; unmatched junction nucleotides: 10. The CDR3: CASSEGRAGESHEQFF. In DNA form, the CDR3 reads TGTGCCAGCAGTGAAGGGCGAGCGGGAGAGTCCCATGAGCAGTTCTTC.

This clone was detected a few times. V is TRBV28 and J is TRBJ1-1; 12 nucleotides align to TRBD1. Germline trimming cut 4 bases from V and 3 bases from J; bases unmatched to any gene: 6. CDR3 length: 16 residues. Germline assignment: CDR1 MDHEN and CDR2 SYDVKM. The CDR3 DNA follows: TGTGCCAGCAGTTCCGGGACAGGGGGCTCGTACACTGAAGCTTTCTTT. It codes for CASSSGTGGSYTEAFF.

This chain joins TRBV27 and TRBJ1-1, with 9 bases fitting TRBD1. CDR3 length equals 15 residues. V dropped 3 bases and J dropped 5; count of bases not matched to a gene: 7. Germline CDR1 and CDR2: MNHEY and SMNVEV (reference sequence). The CDR3 region is CASSFGQGFRTEAFF. CDR3 nucleotides: TGTGCCAGCAGTTTCGGACAGGGGTTTAGGACTGAAGCTTTCTTT.

The rearrangement joins TRBV19 to TRBJ1-4, with 7 positions matching TRBD1. CDR3 length equals 15 residues. V shed 1 base and J 3 bases; nucleotides not matched to a gene: 2. Germline CDR1 LNHDA, CDR2 SQIVND (reference sequence). CDR3 region: CASSIGGTANEKLFF. The CDR3 DNA follows: TGTGCCAGTAGTATAGGTGGGACAGCTAATGAAAAACTGTTTTTT.

This clone is labeled as medium-sized. The V gene is TRBV6-4, the J gene TRBJ2-2; unclear D gene. V was clipped by 2 bases and J by 3 bases, with 4 bases between them. The germline V gene encodes CDR1 MRHNA and CDR2 SNTAGT. The CDR3 sequence is 13 residues long. The CDR3 loop reads CASSDRDTGELFF. The CDR3 region has the DNA TGTGCCAGCAGTGACCGCGACACCGGGGAGCTGTTTTTT.

This rearrangement joins TRBV6-4 to TRBJ2-1, with D tentatively TRBD1 (6 bases). The germline CDR1 and CDR2 sequences are MRHNA and SNTAGT. Between the trimmed V and J ends, which lost 3 bases and 7 bases, there was a span of 7 bases. The CDR3 extends over 12 amino acids. The CDR3 nucleotides read TGTGCCAGCAGTGAAAGGGGGAATGAGCAGTTCTTC. This sequence encodes CASSERGNEQFF.

The chain couples TRBV7-8 to TRBJ2-7; TRBD1 agrees at 7 bases. There are 13 residues in the CDR3. The V segment lost 5 bases and the J segment 7 bases; nucleotides outside the gene matches: 8. Germline-derived CDR1 and CDR2 are SGHVS and FQNEAQ. In DNA form, the CDR3 reads TGTGCCAGCAGCCTGGACAGGACGGGTGAGCAGTACTTC. This encodes CASSLDRTGEQYF.

The rearrangement joins TRBV6-1 to TRBJ1-2, with D possibly being TRBD1 (6 bases). The CDR3 contains 14 residues. The germline CDR1 and CDR2 sequences are MNHNS and SASEGT. V dropped 6 bases and J dropped 3 bases, with 14 bases sitting between them. CDR3 nucleotides: TGTGCCAGCAGCCCCCCTGGACAGTACTATGGCTACACCTTC. Protein product: CASSPPGQYYGYTF.

The V gene is TRBV19, the J gene TRBJ2-1; possibly TRBD1 for D (6 bases). CDR3 length: 15 amino acids. The V gene lost 1 base and the J gene lost 5 bases, with 12 bases spanning the gap. Germline CDR1 LNHDA, CDR2 SQIVND (reference sequence). CDR3 nucleotides: TGTGCCAGTAGTATAGCAAGGACAGCAAACAATGAGCAGTTCTTC. Encoded protein: CASSIARTANNEQFF.

The chain combines TRBV11-2 with TRBJ1-2, with a weak D call TRBD1 (5 bases). Trimming removed 5 bases from V and 3 bases from J, with 10 bases in between. CDR3 length: 13 amino acids. The germline V gene encodes CDR1 SGHAT and CDR2 FQNNGV. CDR3 sequence reads: CASSKQADYGYTF. For the CDR3, the DNA is TGTGCCAGCAGCAAACAGGCGGACTATGGCTACACCTTC.